This record covers a single T cell receptor beta chain. This clonotype was found many times. Its antigen remains undetermined. No base quality information exists; no much larger clone differs at one position. Interpreted using the paper, the time point label stands for: persistent/refractory GD, antithyroid drugs over 5 years with positive TRAb. RNA was extracted from PBMCs in TRIzol for both TCR sequencing and RNA sequencing. The diagnosis of Graves' disease followed American Thyroid Association guidelines. The patients came from an endocrinology department in Xi'an, China. Each patient gave about 8.1 milliliters of peripheral blood, collected in an EDTA anticoagulant tube. Ficoll Paque Plus density gradient separation was used to isolate PBMCs, and no further T cell sorting was performed. An Agilent 2100 Bioanalyzer and agarose gel were used to check RNA quality, while a NanoDrop 2000 measured RNA concentration.

Preparation of the library involved multiplex PCR. This sample was sequenced with an Illumina HiSeq 4000. To build TCR beta libraries, CDR3 regions were amplified by Arm-PCR using iRepertoire HTBI primers. Before sequencing, the PCR products underwent gel purification. Concerning the study's data processing: Gene usage analysis of CDR3 amino acid clonotypes relied on the roughly 60 TRBV and over 13 TRBJ segments identified across samples. Filtered high-quality paired reads were merged into contigs using COPE and FqMerger. Contigs were aligned with BLAST to IMGT TRBV, TRBD and TRBJ reference genes, and CDR3 was defined per IMGT. Clonotypes above 0.1% frequency were classified as highly expanded clones. Shannon entropy served as the measure of repertoire diversity, while the Gini coefficient captured V-J evenness. A clonotype was considered public if more than one individual shared it. Starting from the raw public reads, TCRdb applied fastp trimming at Q25, assembled clones with MiXCR and retained in-frame beta chains. Each entry is one CDR3 protein sequence, shown with its most common DNA and genes. TCRdb, rather than the study authors, made the V and J calls. For this sample the table gives under 500,000 distinct CDR3 sequences, of which roughly 20% were detected only once. The ten largest make up 20% to 25% of the sample.

V sheds 0 bases and J sheds 4 bases, leaving 7 bases between their ends. Taken from cysteine to phenylalanine, the CDR3 has 13 residues. The retained sequence is limited to the CDR3, 39 bases, with the frame set at the first base. The germline V gene yields KGHSH for CDR1 and LQKENI for CDR2. The data derive from a study of regulatory T cells in long-lasting Graves disease (dated by TCRdb to the early 2020s). Regarding the complete study: To count as having persistent Graves' disease, a patient had to have received antithyroid drug treatment for over 5 years with TSH receptor autoantibodies remaining persistently positive. This study used TCR sequencing and RNA sequencing of peripheral blood to compare persistent Graves' disease patients against newly diagnosed Graves' disease patients. The study was registered as a clinical trial and conducted in China. TCR sequencing covered around 13 persistent and approximately 20 newly diagnosed Graves' disease patients, 33 samples in total. On average, persistent Graves' disease patients in the clinical cohort had been on antithyroid drugs for approximately ten years.

What the authors observed across the whole study: The authors acknowledged the small sample size as a limitation that may reduce accuracy. Sequencing and analysis were restricted to the TCR beta chain. Peripheral blood alone was examined, since thyroid tissue, which constituted the primary lesion, could not be accessed. Patients with persistent disease shared more public clonotypes (around 2,500) than newly diagnosed patients did (approximately 970). Lower TCR Shannon entropy and fewer highly expanded clones were observed in persistent Graves' disease patients than in newly diagnosed patients, which suggested clonal expansion. TRBV28, TRBJ1-2 and TRBJ2-5 were preferentially used in persistent disease, while TRBV20-1 and TRBJ2-1 were favored in newly diagnosed disease.

The clonotype was recovered from a female donor with Graves disease. The receptor chain draws on TRBV18 and TRBJ2-7; no D gene can be assigned with confidence. The source material was peripheral blood mononuclear cells (PBMCs), sampled when the disease was refractory, from a patient treated with antithyroid drugs. The CDR3 corresponds to CASSPPSRYEQYF. Read as DNA, the sequence is TGTGCCAGCTCACCACCCTCCCGGTACGAGCAGTACTTC.